Detailed here is one T cell receptor beta chain. Germline V gene data show CDR1 as MRHNA and CDR2 as SNTAGT. This CDR3 spans 18 amino acids. The trim removed 4 bases at V and 9 bases at J, leaving 21 bases unmatched. Per the original data handling: Estimation of nucleated cell counts was performed using reference gene primer amplification. The repertoire was sequenced with immunoSEQ multiplex PCR; TCRdb's copy has only in-frame clones and lacks some. That table furnishes V, J and clone size, whereas the DNA furnished D and trimming. The table records 55,000 to 65,000 clones, 70% to 85% of them present only once. This sample was included in a study of blood T cell repertoires in COVID-19. In the study overall: Researchers got acute and convalescent COVID-19 samples from the United States, Italy and Spain. PBMCs, B-cell-depleted T cells, or T cells provided the cDNA or gDNA that made up the material.

The V call is TRBV6-4, the J call TRBJ2-1, with TRBD1 identical over 7 bases. The TCR originated in a woman in her sixties with acute or convalescent COVID-19. The sequenced sample was peripheral blood. The chain's CDR3 is CASSAIGARDRSYGEQFF. DNA of the CDR3: TGTGCCAGCAGTGCGATAGGTGCCCGGGACAGAAGTTATGGTGAGCAGTTCTTC.